Reported below is one T cell receptor beta chain. This clonotype was detected a few times. Its antigen is not yet known. Within one base of it there is no much larger clone, and no base qualities were kept. PBMCs were isolated by Ficoll-Paque density gradient centrifugation. The germline V gene supplies CDR1 MGHRA and CDR2 YSYEKL. From the cysteine through the phenylalanine, the CDR3 covers 11 amino acids. The entry retains the CDR3 DNA only, 33 bases that are in frame from base 1. V is shortened by 4 bases, J by 6 bases, and the region joining them spans 6 bases. Sequencing used an Illumina NovaSeq 6000. cDNA libraries for TCRalpha and TCRbeta were prepared by 5'RACE using constant-segment primers, with sample barcodes and unique molecular identifiers added. Trizol reagent was used to extract RNA from every sample. Libraries were amplified in two PCR steps, with a second sample barcode and Illumina TruSeq adapters added in the second step. Sequencing of the libraries was done on an Illumina NovaSeq, producing 2 x 150 bp paired-end reads. The study's own analysis went as follows. With migec v1.2.7, reads were demultiplexed and then collapsed into UMI-guided consensus sequences. Using mixcr v2.1.11, the UMI consensuses were aligned to TRA and TRB V and J templates and assembled into clonotypes. A clonotype was counted as expanded or contracted only when both edgeR and NoisET called the clonotype significant, with the noise models trained on biological replicates. For edgeR calls, a false discovery rate-adjusted p below 0.01 and a log2 fold-change threshold of 1 were applied. As an exploratory analysis of dynamics, max-normalized trajectories of the 1000 most abundant clonotypes were examined with PCA combined with hierarchical clustering. The CD4 or CD8 phenotype of responding clones was assigned using the separately sequenced CD4+ and CD8+ repertoires. TCRdb applied fastp at Q25 and MiXCR to the public reads, then kept only in-frame beta chains. CDR3 protein duplicates are merged, each entry listing the most common genes and DNA. It is TCRdb's table, rather than the study itself, that gives the V and J calls and clone size. This sample has 350,000 or so distinct CDR3 sequences in its table, and roughly 13% of those were observed once. Around a fifth of the sample rests with the top ten.

These data are taken from a study of T-cell memory formation after mild COVID-19 (dated by TCRdb to the early 2020s). Study-wide context: TCR sequence clusters from the two donors were largely donor specific. T-cell clones expanding and contracting after mild COVID-19 in a couple of donors were tracked by longitudinal TCRalpha and TCRbeta repertoire sequencing. Two young, previously healthy adult volunteers, one female and one male, were included in the cohort.

Findings and caveats that apply to the study as a whole: Some responding clones were found in pre-infection memory, which suggests that pre-existing cross-reactive memory T cells took part in the SARS-CoV-2 response. SARS-CoV-2 specificity of the second-wave clones peaking on day 37 was not confirmed. The study included only a couple of mild cases, and larger cohorts that include severe cases with pre-infection samples were judged to be necessary. Clones that contracted from day 15 to 85 showed balanced CD4/CD8 phenotypes, whereas a second wave of clones that expanded from day 15 to 37 leaned towards CD4+. Contracting CD4+ clones turned up mainly in the CM and EM memory subsets, whereas EMRA was where CD8+ clones were enriched.

The rearrangement joined TRBV4-1 to TRBJ1-1; a tentative D call is TRBD1 (5 bases match). Input material: PBMCs or a T cell subset sorted from them (not recorded which). The clonotype was recovered from a man aged 18 to 30 who had mild COVID-19 (a few samples of this study predate the infection). The sample titles of this study are shuffled in the database, so cell type and time point are left out; the donor was told from shared clones. DNA sequence: TGCGCCAGCAGCCGGGGGGCTGAAGCTTTCTTT. This yields the protein CASSRGAEAFF.